The rows below give T cell receptor beta chains drawn from one sample of a study of regulatory T cells in long-lasting Graves disease. TCRdb used MiXCR to reprocess the multiplex PCR reads, holding one entry per CDR3 protein. The top ten clones hold 22% of a sample with approximately 230,000 distinct CDR3 sequences, around 20% of them seen once. The sequencing used peripheral blood mononuclear cells (PBMCs), collected at new diagnosis, from a patient treated with antithyroid drugs. Every receptor here comes from a female donor with Graves disease. Both conserved end residues are part of each CDR3.

V,J,length,CDR3
TRBV19,TRBJ1-5,16,CASSIGGQYSNQPQHF
TRBV7-2,TRBJ2-5,15,CASSLSSGRLETQYF
TRBV11-2,TRBJ2-2,18,CASSYRDKENLNTGELFF
TRBV20-1,TRBJ2-5,16,CSAPIPRGLNQETQYF
TRBV7-2,TRBJ1-2,11,CASSSRVGYTF
TRBV11-2,TRBJ1-5,14,CASRQVHSNQPQHF
TRBV11-2,TRBJ2-1,16,CASSPRDLNSYNEQFF
TRBV6-5,TRBJ1-1,15,CASSSGSSGNTEAFF
TRBV2,TRBJ2-3,14,CASSQTLGRDTQYF
TRBV12-3/TRBV12-4,TRBJ2-1,15,CASSFGDWLYNEQFF
TRBV30,TRBJ1-4,11,CAWTTNEKLFF
TRBV6-1,TRBJ2-7,11,CASSEENEQYF
TRBV7-3,TRBJ2-2,15,CASSFYRGGTGELFF
TRBV7-3,TRBJ2-5,15,CASSVAGGVEETQYF
TRBV30,TRBJ1-1,13,CAWDRGWDTEAFF
TRBV28,TRBJ2-3,15,CASSSPGPTTDTQYF
TRBV28,TRBJ2-3,18,CASSLDPPDASKTDTQYF
TRBV20-1,TRBJ2-2,13,CSARDLLAGELFF
TRBV7-2,TRBJ2-2,13,CASSSRDAGELFF
TRBV24-1,TRBJ2-1,16,CATSDAPSRVVNEQFF
TRBV11-2,TRBJ1-1,17,CASSLDREVLRADEAFF
TRBV11-3,TRBJ2-7,15,CASSLEWDSSYEQYF
TRBV30,TRBJ2-2,15,CAWSGIAGGAGELFF
TRBV19,TRBJ1-5,12,CASKQGLQPQHF